This passage covers 9 T cell receptor beta chains from one sample sequenced in a study of TIL therapy for anti-PD-1-resistant metastatic lung cancer. The immunoSEQ assay was v3. Measured with immunoSEQ multiplex PCR; TCRdb has only the in-frame clones, and not every one. This table has more than 90,000 clones, roughly 65% appearing once. This sample's time point: pre-treatment sample, taken before nivolumab and TIL therapy. Tumor tissue came from excised metastases, mostly pleural nodules or supraclavicular lymph nodes. This sample comprised tumor tissue, obtained at baseline. The receptors stem from a person aged 25-80 years with non-small cell lung cancer.

This clone was recorded a few times. V usage is TRBV2 and J usage is TRBJ2-3; TRBD2 matches at 8 bases. J gave up 0 bases and V 8 bases, and 10 bases lay outside the gene matches. Germline V gene sequence: CDR1 SNHLY, CDR2 FYNNEI. The CDR3 loop spans 16 amino acids. The CDR3 coding sequence is TGTGCCAGCCGGCGGGGGGCCCTGGTTAGCACAGATACGCAGTATTTT. This encodes CASRRGALVSTDTQYF. Complete variable domain (other parts from reference TRBV2 and TRBJ2-3): EPEVTQTPSHQVTQMGQEVILRCVPISNHLYFYWYRQILGQKVEFLVSFYNNEISEKSEIFDDQFSVERPDGSNFTLKIRSTKLEDSAMYFCASRRGALVSTDTQYFGPGTRLTVL.

The chain employs TRBV13 and TRBJ2-1, with D hard to call. Germline CDR1 PRHDT, CDR2 FYEKMQ (reference sequence). The CDR3 contains 12 residues. V was pared by 4 bases and J by 8 bases, with 9 bases between. CDR3 protein: CASSSLPDEQFF. The CDR3 DNA is TGTGCCAGCAGCTCCCTCCCAGATGAGCAGTTCTTC.

This sequence joins TRBV11-3 and TRBJ2-3; 12 bases are a match to TRBD2. Trimming cost V 1 base and J 1 base; bases outside gene matches: 6. Germline lookup yields CDR1 SGHNT and CDR2 YENEEA. The CDR3 is made up of 18 amino acids. CDR3 in DNA: TGTGCCAGCAGCTTAGGGGCACTAGCGGGAGGCCGCACAGATACGCAGTATTTT. Its protein product is CASSLGALAGGRTDTQYF.

This chain connects TRBV9 to TRBJ2-3; maybe TRBD2 (6 bases). V lost 0 bases and J lost 2, with 13 bases in between. The germline CDR1 and CDR2 sequences are SGDLS and YYNGEE. CDR3 length equals 16 residues. CDR3 sequence: CASSVDDGLYTDTQYF. In DNA, the CDR3 is TGTGCCAGCAGCGTAGATGATGGACTATACACAGATACGCAGTATTTT.

This clone was detected many times. V is TRBV6-2 or TRBV6-3 and J is TRBJ1-5; D is unclear. From germline, CDR1 is MNHEY and CDR2 SVGEGT. The CDR3 spans 19 residues. The V end lost 3 bases, the J end lost 9 bases, and 30 bases lay between the germline ends. Written as DNA, the CDR3 is TGTGCCAGCAGTTATAACTATCCTCAAGATCGCGGCAAGATCCGGCCCCAGCATTTT. This translates into CASSYNYPQDRGKIRPQHF.

The chain is built from TRBV28 and TRBJ2-3; D ambiguous. CDR1 is MDHEN and CDR2 is SYDVKM in the germline V gene. Trimming removed 4 bases at V and 2 bases at J, with 16 bases between. This CDR3 is built from 16 residues. The CDR3 coding sequence is TGTGCCAGCAGTTCTCCTAGGTCCCAAAACACAGATACGCAGTATTTT. As protein: CASSSPRSQNTDTQYF.

The CDR3 DNA is TGCGCCAGCAGCCAAGGGCCAGGAAACTACGAGCAGTACTTC. Its translation: CASSQGPGNYEQYF. This chain uses TRBV4-3 with TRBJ2-7; the D is unclear. CDR1 is LGHNA and CDR2 is YSLEER in the germline V gene. Trimming left V 1 base short and J 3 bases short, with 10 bases between. The CDR3 is 14 amino acids.

V is TRBV7-9 and J is TRBJ2-5; 10 nucleotides line up with TRBD2. The V gene's germline CDR1 is SEHNR and CDR2 FQNEAQ (reference sequence). J lost 5 bases, V lost 5 bases, and 5 bases had no gene match. The CDR3 spans 14 residues. In DNA form, the CDR3 reads TGTGCCAGCAGCCCTAGCGGGAGTTCGGAGACCCAGTACTTC. Its protein is CASSPSGSSETQYF.

The V call is TRBV11-1, the J call TRBJ2-1; 7 bases line up with TRBD1. Germline trimming cut 3 bases from V and 9 bases from J; bases unmatched to any gene: 5. This CDR3 contains 13 residues. Germline V gene sequence: CDR1 SGHAT, CDR2 FQDESV (reference sequence). The CDR3 sequence: CASSLAEGAEQFF. The CDR3 DNA sequence: TGTGCCAGCAGCTTGGCTGAGGGGGCTGAGCAGTTCTTC.